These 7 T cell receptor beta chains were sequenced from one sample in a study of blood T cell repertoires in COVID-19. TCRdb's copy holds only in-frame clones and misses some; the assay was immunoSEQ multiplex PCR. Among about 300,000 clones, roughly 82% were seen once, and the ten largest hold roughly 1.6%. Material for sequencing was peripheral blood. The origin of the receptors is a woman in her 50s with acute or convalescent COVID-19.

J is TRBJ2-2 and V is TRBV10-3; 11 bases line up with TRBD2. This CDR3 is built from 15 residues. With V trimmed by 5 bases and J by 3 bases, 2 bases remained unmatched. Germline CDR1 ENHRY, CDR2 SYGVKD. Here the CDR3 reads CAISQLAGDTGELFF. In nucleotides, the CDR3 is TGTGCCATCAGTCAACTAGCGGGAGACACCGGGGAGCTGTTTTTT.

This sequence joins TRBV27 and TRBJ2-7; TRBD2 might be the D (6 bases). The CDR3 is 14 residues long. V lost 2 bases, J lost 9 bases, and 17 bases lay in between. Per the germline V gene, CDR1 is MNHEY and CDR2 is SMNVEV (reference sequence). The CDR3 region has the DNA TGTGCCAGCAGTTTACAAGGGCCGGGGGATTGGCAGTACTTC. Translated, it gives CASSLQGPGDWQYF.

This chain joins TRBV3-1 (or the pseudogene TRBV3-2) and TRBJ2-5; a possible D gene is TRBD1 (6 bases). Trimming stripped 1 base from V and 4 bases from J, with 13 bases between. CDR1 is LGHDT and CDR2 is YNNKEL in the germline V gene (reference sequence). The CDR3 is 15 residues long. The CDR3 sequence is CASSQGHSGAETQYF. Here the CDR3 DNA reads TGTGCCAGCAGCCAAGGTCACTCAGGGGCAGAGACCCAGTACTTC.

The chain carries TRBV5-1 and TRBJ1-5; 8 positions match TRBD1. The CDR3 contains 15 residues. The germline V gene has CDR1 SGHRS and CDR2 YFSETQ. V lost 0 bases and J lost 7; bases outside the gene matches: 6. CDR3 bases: TGCGCCAGCAGCTTGGCCGGACAGGGTGACCAGCCCCAGCATTTT. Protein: CASSLAGQGDQPQHF. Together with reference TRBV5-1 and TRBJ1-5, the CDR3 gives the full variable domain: KAGVTQTPRYLIKTRGQQVTLSCSPISGHRSVSWYQQTPGQGLQFLFEYFSETQRNKGNFPGRFSGRQFSNSRSEMNVSTLELGDSALYLCASSLAGQGDQPQHFGDGTRLSIL.

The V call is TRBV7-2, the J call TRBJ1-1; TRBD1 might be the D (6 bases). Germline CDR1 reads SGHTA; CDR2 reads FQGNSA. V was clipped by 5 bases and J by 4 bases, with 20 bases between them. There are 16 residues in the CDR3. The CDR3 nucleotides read TGTGCCAGCAGCCCCCTCTGGGCCTTAGGGGGCACTGAAGCTTTCTTT. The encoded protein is CASSPLWALGGTEAFF.

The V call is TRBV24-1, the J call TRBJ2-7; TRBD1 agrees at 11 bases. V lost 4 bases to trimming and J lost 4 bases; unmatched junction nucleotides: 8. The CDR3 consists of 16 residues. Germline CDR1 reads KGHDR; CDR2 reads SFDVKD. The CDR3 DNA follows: TGTGCCACCAGTGAGCCTGGGGGGACAGGGGGATACGAGCAGTACTTC. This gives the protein CATSEPGGTGGYEQYF.

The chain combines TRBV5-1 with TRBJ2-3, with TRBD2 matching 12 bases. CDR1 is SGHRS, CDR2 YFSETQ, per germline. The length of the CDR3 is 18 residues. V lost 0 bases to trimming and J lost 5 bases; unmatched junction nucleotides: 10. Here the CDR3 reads CASSLAKVASGRGDTQYF. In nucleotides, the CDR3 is TGCGCCAGCAGCTTGGCTAAGGTTGCTAGCGGGAGGGGAGATACGCAGTATTTT.